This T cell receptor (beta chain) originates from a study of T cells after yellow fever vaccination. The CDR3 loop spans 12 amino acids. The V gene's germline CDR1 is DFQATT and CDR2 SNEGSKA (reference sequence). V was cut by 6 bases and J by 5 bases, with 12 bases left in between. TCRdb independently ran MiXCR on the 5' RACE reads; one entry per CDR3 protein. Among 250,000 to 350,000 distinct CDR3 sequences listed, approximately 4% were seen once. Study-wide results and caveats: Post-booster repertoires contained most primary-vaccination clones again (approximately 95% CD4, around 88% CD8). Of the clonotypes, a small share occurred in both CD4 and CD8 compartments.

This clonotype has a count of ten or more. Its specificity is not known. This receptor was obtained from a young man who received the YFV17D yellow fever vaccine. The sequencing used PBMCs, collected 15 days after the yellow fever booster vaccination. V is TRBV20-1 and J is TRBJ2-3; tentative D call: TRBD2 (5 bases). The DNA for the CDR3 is TGCAGTGCCGAATTAGAGGGAGATACGCAGTATTTT. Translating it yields CSAELEGDTQYF.